The 14 T cell receptor beta chains in this list originate from one sample, sequenced in a study of blood T cell repertoires in COVID-19. Clones were read by immunoSEQ multiplex PCR, and TCRdb kept only the in-frame ones, dropping some. This sample has 110,000 to 150,000 clones, with around 80% found just once. Specimen: peripheral blood. Receptors originate from a woman between 50 and 59 years old with acute or convalescent COVID-19.

The chain uses TRBV6-6 and TRBJ1-2; 10 bases match TRBD1. V shed 6 bases, J shed 5 bases, and the junction held 6 bases outside the gene matches. CDR3 size: 14 residues. The germline CDR1 and CDR2 sequences are MNHNY and SVGAGI (reference sequence). CDR3 DNA sequence: TGTGCCAGCAGCCCGACAGGGGGCGGTTATGGCTACACCTTC. This sequence encodes CASSPTGGGYGYTF.

This clone was recorded a few times. CDR3 in amino acids: CASSLDRNQPQHF. CDR3 coding DNA: TGTGCCAGCAGTTTGGACAGGAATCAGCCCCAGCATTTT. The chain uses TRBV28 and TRBJ1-5, with 7 nucleotides matching TRBD1. CDR3 length: 13 residues. The germline CDR1 and CDR2 sequences are MDHEN and SYDVKM. V lost 3 bases, J lost 4 bases, and 0 bases stayed unmatched.

Concerning this clone itself: At the DNA level, this CDR3 is encoded by other sequences in the same sample as well. This chain connects TRBV6-2 or TRBV6-3 to TRBJ1-5; D unclear. Trimming pared 0 bases from V and 0 bases from J, leaving 6 bases between. Germline V gene lookup returns CDR1 MNHEY and CDR2 SVGEGT. The length of the CDR3 is 15 residues. CDR3 sequence (DNA): TGTGCCAGCAGTTACTCGCGGGGTAGCAATCAGCCCCAGCATTTT. Its translation is CASSYSRGSNQPQHF.

Only one count was recorded for this clone. The rearrangement links TRBV12-3 or TRBV12-4 to TRBJ1-1; unclear D gene. V lost 2 bases, J lost 5 bases, and 9 bases lay in between. The CDR3 contains 13 residues. The CDR3 loop is CASSLSRGTEAFF. CDR3 bases: TGTGCCAGCAGTTTATCTCGGGGTACTGAAGCTTTCTTT.

The sample holds a few counts of this clone. V gene TRBV10-3 combines with J gene TRBJ2-5, with D tentatively TRBD2 (5 bases). Germline V CDR1 and CDR2: ENHRY, SYGVKD. The CDR3 runs 11 residues. The V end lost 11 bases, the J end lost 5 bases, and 12 bases lay between the germline ends. CDR3 protein: CAAGGGETQYF. As DNA, the CDR3 is TGTGCCGCCGGAGGCGGGGAGACCCAGTACTTC.

The chain uses TRBV6-6 and TRBJ1-2; D is unclear. The CDR3 consists of 14 residues. CDR1 MNHNY and CDR2 SVGAGI come from the germline V gene (reference sequence). Trimming shortened V by 2 bases and J by 3 bases, and 10 bases separated the two germline ends. As DNA, the CDR3 is TGTGCCAGCAGTTACGATGGGCAGGACTATGGCTACACCTTC. Translation gives CASSYDGQDYGYTF.

A few counts support this clone. DNA of the CDR3: TGTGCCAGCAGTTACGACGGGTTTTACAATGAGCAGTTCTTC. Translating it yields CASSYDGFYNEQFF. The chain has TRBV6-5 and TRBJ2-1; unclear D gene. Germline loops: CDR1 MNHEY, CDR2 SVGAGI. V was trimmed by 2 bases and J by 4 bases, leaving 9 bases between them. The CDR3 has 14 amino acids.

The V and J genes are TRBV5-3 and TRBJ1-5, with 8 bases matching TRBD1. TRBV5-3 is recorded as an ORF, its role being uncertain. This CDR3 has 16 amino acids. V lost 0 bases to trimming and J lost 2 bases; unmatched junction nucleotides: 4. The CDR3 bases are TGTGCCAGAAGCTTGGCAGGGGGCTCTCGCAATCAGCCCCAGCATTTT. It specifies CARSLAGGSRNQPQHF.

In its sample, this clone was seen once. The chain combines TRBV6-4 with TRBJ2-3, with 10 bases that match TRBD1. The ends lost 5 bases at V and 4 bases at J; junction bases unmatched: 3. CDR1 MRHNA and CDR2 SNTAGT come from the germline V gene. The CDR3 contains 14 residues. The DNA of the CDR3 is TGTGCCAGCAGTTGGGGACAGGGGTCAGATACGCAGTATTTT. Protein: CASSWGQGSDTQYF.

This chain connects TRBV7-9 to TRBJ2-2; a weak D match, TRBD2 (5 bases). Trimming stripped 8 bases from V and 0 bases from J, with 13 bases between. Germline lookup yields CDR1 SEHNR and CDR2 FQNEAQ (reference sequence). The CDR3 extends over 15 amino acids. The CDR3, as DNA: TGTGCCAGCCCCCCCGGACTCCCGAACACCGGGGAGCTGTTTTTT. This codes for CASPPGLPNTGELFF. Full variable domain (missing parts from reference TRBV7-9 and TRBJ2-2): DTGVSQNPRHKITKRGQNVTFRCDPISEHNRLYWYRQTLGQGPEFLTYFQNEAQLEKSRLLSDRFSAERPKGSFSTLEIQRTEQGDSAMYLCASPPGLPNTGELFFGEGSRLTVL.

The rearrangement uses TRBV7-8 and TRBJ1-2, with D unresolved. Germline V gives CDR1 SGHVS, CDR2 FQNEAQ. With 3 bases removed from V and 4 bases from J, the gap between germline ends came to 12 bases. The CDR3 runs 14 residues. The CDR3 here is CASSFLGVGYGYTF. In DNA, the CDR3 is TGTGCCAGCAGCTTTCTCGGGGTCGGCTATGGCTACACCTTC.

The V gene is TRBV3-1 (or the pseudogene TRBV3-2), the J gene TRBJ2-6; 11 bases are shared with TRBD1. This CDR3 contains 19 residues. Per germline, CDR1 LGHDT and CDR2 YNNKEL (reference sequence). With V trimmed by 3 bases and J by 4 bases, 11 bases remained unmatched. The CDR3 protein is CASSHLLGQGARGANVLTF. The CDR3 nucleotides are TGTGCCAGCAGCCACTTACTTGGACAGGGGGCGCGCGGGGCCAACGTCCTGACTTTC.

This chain connects TRBV19 to TRBJ1-2; 9 positions agree with TRBD1. J gave up 5 bases and V 9 bases, and 13 bases lay outside the gene matches. This CDR3 spans 15 amino acids. The germline gives CDR1 LNHDA, CDR2 SQIVND (reference sequence). For the CDR3, the DNA is TGTGCCAGCCTCCGGGACAGGGCTTTGGGGTATGGCTACACCTTC. Amino acids: CASLRDRALGYGYTF.

The rearrangement uses TRBV6-5 and TRBJ1-6; 7 bases agree with TRBD1. Trimming took 0 bases from V and 4 from J; bases not matched to a gene: 3. CDR3 length: 16 amino acids. The germline CDR1 and CDR2 sequences are MNHEY and SVGAGI. The CDR3 loop is CASSYSPGQYNSPLHF. CDR3 nucleotide sequence: TGTGCCAGCAGTTACTCTCCGGGACAGTATAATTCACCCCTCCACTTT.